These 22 T cell receptor beta chains were sequenced from one sample in a study of shared T cell receptors in the human thymus. The assay was immunoSEQ multiplex PCR, and TCRdb's table has in-frame clones only and misses some. Of roughly 700,000 clones in the sample, 85% to 90% were seen once. These sequences were also reported in another study, on human thymus T cells.

Source material: thymocytes. These receptors all stem from a boy younger than two with a congenital heart defect.

The V call is TRBV13, the J call TRBJ1-1, with D unresolved. The CDR3 has 18 residues. Germline lookup yields CDR1 PRHDT and CDR2 FYEKMQ (reference sequence). V gave up 4 bases and J gave up 2 bases, with 23 bases separating them. CDR3 residues: CASSSQDGKARGNTEAFF. The CDR3 bases are TGTGCCAGCAGCTCTCAGGACGGAAAGGCGCGGGGTAACACTGAAGCTTTCTTT.

CDR3 region: CASSQDKVAGACSYNEQFF. CDR3 in DNA: TGCGCCAGCAGCCAAGATAAGGTAGCGGGAGCCTGCTCCTACAATGAGCAGTTCTTC. The V and J genes are TRBV4-3 and TRBJ2-1, with 9 bases aligning to TRBD2. Germline assignment: CDR1 LGHNA and CDR2 YSLEER. CDR3 length: 19 residues. V gave up 0 bases and J gave up 0 bases; unmatched junction bases: 9.

This rearrangement joins TRBV2 to TRBJ2-5; TRBD2 agrees at 12 bases. The CDR3 consists of 15 residues. V lost 3 bases, J lost 4 bases, and 3 bases stayed unmatched. Germline CDR1 SNHLY, CDR2 FYNNEI. DNA for the CDR3: TGTGCCAGCAGTGATCCTAGCGGGAGGGCAGAGACCCAGTACTTC. Translating gives CASSDPSGRAETQYF.

The V gene is TRBV19, the J gene TRBJ1-2; 8 bases agree with TRBD1. Germline values: CDR1 LNHDA, CDR2 SQIVND (reference sequence). J gave up 4 bases and V 5 bases, and 9 bases lay outside the gene matches. The CDR3 extends over 15 amino acids. The CDR3 reads CASSYGAGGSYGYTF. CDR3 bases: TGTGCCAGTAGTTATGGGGCAGGGGGCAGCTATGGCTACACCTTC. The full variable domain, completed using reference TRBV19 and TRBJ1-2, is DGGITQSPKYLFRKEGQNVTLSCEQNLNHDAMYWYRQDPGQGLRLIYYSQIVNDFQKGDIAEGYSVSREKKESFPLTVTSAQKNPTAFYLCASSYGAGGSYGYTFGSGTRLTVV.

The DNA of the CDR3 is TGTGCCAGCAGCCCCGGGACAGGGAGGGCGGAGACCCAGTACTTC. It specifies CASSPGTGRAETQYF. This chain connects TRBV27 to TRBJ2-5; 9 bases line up with TRBD1. Trimming removed 6 bases from V and 5 bases from J; junction bases left unmatched: 10. The germline CDR1 and CDR2 sequences are MNHEY and SMNVEV (reference sequence). The CDR3 loop spans 15 amino acids.

The chain couples TRBV27 to TRBJ2-1; 10 bases map to TRBD2. The germline gives CDR1 MNHEY, CDR2 SMNVEV (reference sequence). The V gene end was trimmed by 5 bases and the J gene end by 5 bases; junction bases not matched to a gene: 9. The CDR3 totals 16 residues. The CDR3 DNA reads TGTGCCAGCAGTCCGACCGCTAGCGGGGGAAACAATGAGCAGTTCTTC. It codes for CASSPTASGGNNEQFF.

The chain employs TRBV5-1 and TRBJ1-4; 7 bases line up with TRBD1. CDR3 length: 15 residues. Germline CDR1 SGHRS, CDR2 YFSETQ. V lost 3 bases, J lost 1 base, and 3 bases stayed unmatched. The CDR3 loop is CASSSHRGTNEKLFF. CDR3 nucleotides: TGCGCCAGCAGCTCACACAGGGGAACTAATGAAAAACTGTTTTTT.

This chain connects TRBV29-1 to TRBJ2-1; a possible D gene is TRBD2 (8 bases). Germline CDR1 reads SQVTM; CDR2 reads ANQGSEA. Trimming took off 6 bases at V and 5 bases at J, with 38 bases between the two ends. The CDR3 totals 21 residues. The CDR3 coding sequence is TGCAGCGTCGATGACAGGGTAACAGCGGGAGACTACTTTTTAACGCACAATGAGCAGTTCTTC. It codes for CSVDDRVTAGDYFLTHNEQFF.

The CDR3 nucleotides read TGTGCCAGCAGTTCCCGGCAAGGGGACAGGGGGGGCGACGAGCAGTACTTC. Its protein product is CASSSRQGDRGGDEQYF. The V call is TRBV27, the J call TRBJ2-7; 11 bases match TRBD1. Germline V CDR1 and CDR2: MNHEY, SMNVEV (reference sequence). V shed 4 bases and J 5 bases; nucleotides not matched to a gene: 13. The CDR3 has 17 amino acids.

The J gene is TRBJ2-3, the V gene TRBV4-3; 7 bases map to TRBD1. The CDR3 has 15 residues. Trimming took 0 bases from V and 5 from J; bases not matched to a gene: 5. Germline CDR1 is LGHNA and CDR2 is YSLEER. For the CDR3, the DNA is TGCGCCAGCAGCCAAGATGAGGGGGCCGTAGATACGCAGTATTTT. This encodes CASSQDEGAVDTQYF.

V gene TRBV9 combines with J gene TRBJ2-1; perhaps TRBD2 as D (6 bases). Trimming took off 0 bases at V and 3 bases at J, with 19 bases between the two ends. The CDR3 consists of 18 residues. Germline CDR1 SGDLS, CDR2 YYNGEE. The CDR3 sequence: CASSVGGGWERHYNEQFF. DNA of the CDR3: TGTGCCAGCAGCGTAGGTGGGGGGTGGGAGCGACACTACAATGAGCAGTTCTTC.

The rearrangement links TRBV7-6 to TRBJ2-2; a weak D match, TRBD2 (6 bases). This CDR3 region has 15 residues. Germline loops: CDR1 SGHVS, CDR2 FNYEAQ. V shed 0 bases and J shed 6 bases, with 11 bases lying between them. In DNA form, the CDR3 reads TGTGCCAGCAGCTTAGCGAGGACTACGTCCGGGGAGCTGTTTTTT. This sequence encodes CASSLARTTSGELFF.

The chain joins TRBV27 to TRBJ2-1; 12 nucleotides align to TRBD2. CDR1 is MNHEY, CDR2 SMNVEV, per germline (reference sequence). V lost 4 bases to trimming and J lost 4 bases; unmatched junction nucleotides: 8. This CDR3 has 17 residues. This CDR3 is CASSSHSGTSGYNEQFF. The CDR3 nucleotides are TGTGCCAGCAGTTCTCACTCCGGGACTAGCGGGTACAATGAGCAGTTCTTC.

As for this clone: This specimen includes other DNA sequences encoding the same CDR3. The chain joins TRBV6-5 to TRBJ2-1; D gene ambiguous. Germline values: CDR1 MNHEY, CDR2 SVGAGI. V was shortened by 2 bases and J by 8 bases, with 4 bases between the two germline ends. CDR3 size: 11 residues. CDR3 in amino acids: CASSYLHEQFF. The CDR3 region has the DNA TGTGCCAGCAGTTACCTCCATGAGCAGTTCTTC.

The chain links TRBV6-1 to TRBJ2-5; the D gene is possibly TRBD1 (6 bases). Between the trimmed V and J ends, which lost 6 bases and 2 bases, there was a span of 13 bases. This CDR3 spans 14 amino acids. CDR1 is MNHNS and CDR2 is SASEGT in the germline V gene. CDR3 sequence (DNA): TGTGCCAGCAGAGCCACAGGGCTTCAAGAGACCCAGTACTTC. Translating gives CASRATGLQETQYF.

This clone was counted once. The chain combines TRBV7-2 with TRBJ2-7; possible D gene TRBD1, 5 bases. Trimming cost V 4 bases and J 1 base, with 8 bases left between them. CDR1 and CDR2 (germline): SGHTA, FQGNSA. The CDR3 is 13 amino acids. The CDR3 DNA sequence: TGTGCCAGCAGCTCCAGGGATTCCTACGAGCAGTACTTC. Its protein is CASSSRDSYEQYF.

This rearrangement joins TRBV5-1 to TRBJ2-5; no firm D call. This CDR3 spans 12 amino acids. Germline V gene lookup returns CDR1 SGHRS and CDR2 YFSETQ. The V end lost 1 base, the J end lost 5 bases, and 6 bases lay between the germline ends. The CDR3 spells CASSLQLETQYF. CDR3 bases: TGCGCCAGCAGCTTGCAGTTGGAGACCCAGTACTTC.

The chain recombines TRBV4-3 with TRBJ1-1; D gene uncertain. Per germline, CDR1 LGHNA and CDR2 YSLEER. CDR3 length: 16 amino acids. Trimming took 0 bases from V and 5 from J, leaving 16 bases between them. CDR3: CASSQDSGFGGTEAFF. Here the CDR3 DNA reads TGCGCCAGCAGCCAAGATAGCGGATTCGGAGGGACTGAAGCTTTCTTT.

This chain joins TRBV2 and TRBJ2-3; tentative D call: TRBD2 (6 bases). The CDR3 covers 16 residues. Germline V gene data show CDR1 as SNHLY and CDR2 as FYNNEI. V lost 3 bases to trimming and J lost 0 bases, with 13 bases between them. CDR3 loop: CASSDRVAASTDTQYF. The CDR3, as DNA: TGTGCCAGCAGTGACAGGGTAGCGGCCAGCACAGATACGCAGTATTTT.

The chain joins TRBV2 to TRBJ1-2; TRBD1 matches at 10 bases. Germline CDR1 SNHLY, CDR2 FYNNEI. Germline trimming cut 2 bases from V and 5 bases from J; bases unmatched to any gene: 17. CDR3 length: 19 amino acids. CDR3 sequence reads: CASSEMEEARDRGVYGYTF. CDR3 bases: TGTGCCAGCAGTGAAATGGAGGAGGCCCGGGACAGGGGAGTGTATGGCTACACCTTC.

The chain is built from TRBV14 and TRBJ2-1; 10 nucleotides agree with TRBD2. Germline CDR1 SGHDN, CDR2 FVKESK. V was clipped by 0 bases and J by 0 bases; unmatched bases: 8. The CDR3 has 19 amino acids. DNA for the CDR3: TGTGCCAGCAGCCAAGATATAGCGGGAGGTCCTAGCTCCTACAATGAGCAGTTCTTC. This sequence encodes CASSQDIAGGPSSYNEQFF.

V is TRBV5-6 and J is TRBJ1-2, with TRBD1 matching 7 bases. Germline CDR1 reads SGHDT; CDR2 reads YYEEEE. V gave up 4 bases and J gave up 5 bases; unmatched junction bases: 5. CDR3 length: 13 residues. The CDR3 DNA is TGTGCCAGCAGCCCAGGGACAGCTTATGGCTACACCTTC. Residues: CASSPGTAYGYTF. The whole variable domain, filled in from reference TRBV5-6 and TRBJ1-2, reads DAGVTQSPTHLIKTRGQQVTLRCSPKSGHDTVSWYQQALGQGPQFIFQYYEEEERQRGNFPDRFSGHQFPNYSSELNVNALLLGDSALYLCASSPGTAYGYTFGSGTRLTVV.